Below, 19 T cell receptor beta chains from the same sample are listed, as sequenced in a study of cytomegalovirus exposure and HLA in healthy donors. PCR primers comprised 60 Vbeta and 13 Jbeta primers. Repertoires were generated with immunoSEQ multiplex PCR, while TCRdb's copy carries only in-frame clones and drops some. The table lists 130,000 or so clones, 60% to 85% of them singletons. Input material: PBMCs. These receptors were obtained from a woman between 35 and 50 years old in good health and CMV-seronegative.

This sequence joins TRBV19 and TRBJ1-2; a weak D match, TRBD1 (5 bases). The ends were cut back, 3 bases at V and 4 bases at J, with 12 bases in the middle. The germline gives CDR1 LNHDA, CDR2 SQIVND (reference sequence). The CDR3 contains 14 residues. In nucleotides, the CDR3 is TGTGCCAGTAGTATCTTCCAGGGCGGCTATGGCTACACCTTC. It yields the protein CASSIFQGGYGYTF.

The chain is built from TRBV5-6 and TRBJ2-3; 7 positions agree with TRBD1. CDR1 is SGHDT and CDR2 is YYEEEE in the germline V gene. This CDR3 is 17 amino acids long. V gave up 5 bases and J gave up 4 bases; unmatched junction bases: 16. This CDR3 is CASRNRVRQGPSDTQYF. In nucleotides, the CDR3 is TGTGCCAGCAGAAATCGGGTGAGACAGGGTCCATCAGATACGCAGTATTTT.

A single count supports this clone. The CDR3 DNA reads as TGTGCCAGCAGCTCGGACAGGGGAACTGAAGCTTTCTTT. Its protein is CASSSDRGTEAFF. The gene calls are TRBV7-8 and TRBJ1-1, with TRBD1 identical over 9 bases. V shed 4 bases, J shed 5 bases, and the junction held 2 bases outside the gene matches. Per germline, CDR1 SGHVS and CDR2 FQNEAQ. This CDR3 region has 13 residues.

The rearrangement joins TRBV10-3 to TRBJ1-3, with D perhaps TRBD1 (6 bases). The germline V gene encodes CDR1 ENHRY and CDR2 SYGVKD. Trimming pared 2 bases from V and 0 bases from J, leaving 14 bases between. This CDR3 contains 17 residues. The CDR3 sequence: CAISELEQTGSGNTIYF. DNA of the CDR3: TGTGCCATCAGTGAGCTTGAACAGACAGGCTCTGGAAACACCATATATTTT.

This chain joins TRBV18 and TRBJ1-1; 7 bases agree with TRBD1. V dropped 6 bases and J dropped 3; count of bases not matched to a gene: 4. The germline CDR1 and CDR2 sequences are KGHSH and LQKENI. This CDR3 region has 13 residues. CDR3 loop: CASSAQGDTEAFF. Here the CDR3 DNA reads TGTGCCAGCTCGGCTCAGGGGGACACTGAAGCTTTCTTT.

The chain uses TRBV20-1 and TRBJ2-5, with no clear D. The V end lost 2 bases, the J end lost 5 bases, and 6 bases lay between the germline ends. Germline V gene lookup returns CDR1 DFQATT and CDR2 SNEGSKA (reference sequence). The CDR3 is 11 residues long. CDR3 nucleotides: TGCAGTGCTAGATTGGGCGAGACCCAGTACTTC. Its protein is CSARLGETQYF.

This clone was observed a few times. This chain uses TRBV29-1 with TRBJ2-7, with TRBD1 matching over 11 bases. Per germline, CDR1 SQVTM and CDR2 ANQGSEA. The CDR3 totals 13 residues. J was trimmed by 3 bases and V by 5 bases; bases with no gene match: 3. DNA for the CDR3: TGCAGCGTTCGGACAGGGGGCGGCTACGAGCAGTACTTC. Residues: CSVRTGGGYEQYF.

The CDR3 DNA sequence: TGCGCCAGCAGCTCCTTGCCAGCTAACTATGGCTACACCTTC. Its protein is CASSSLPANYGYTF. The V call is TRBV5-1, the J call TRBJ1-2; no clear D gene. V lost 3 bases and J 0 bases, leaving 9 bases between the germline ends. Germline assignment: CDR1 SGHRS and CDR2 YFSETQ. This CDR3 spans 14 amino acids.

The V gene is TRBV2, the J gene TRBJ1-3; a weak D match, TRBD1 (6 bases). This CDR3 contains 15 residues. CDR1 SNHLY and CDR2 FYNNEI come from the germline V gene. Trimming removed 2 bases at V and 2 bases at J, with 10 bases between. The CDR3 DNA sequence: TGTGCCAGCAGTGAAATCGGGGGGCCTGGAAACACCATATATTTT. Protein product: CASSEIGGPGNTIYF.

The table lists this clone with a few counts. This chain connects TRBV6-5 to TRBJ1-1; 12 nucleotides line up with TRBD1. Germline values: CDR1 MNHEY, CDR2 SVGAGI. The CDR3 covers 16 residues. The ends lost 2 bases at V and 4 bases at J; junction bases unmatched: 5. CDR3 residues: CASSYLGTGGFTEAFF. CDR3 in DNA: TGTGCCAGCAGTTACCTGGGGACAGGGGGCTTCACTGAAGCTTTCTTT.

CDR3 residues: CSVDKGQNTGELFF. Here the CDR3 DNA reads TGCAGCGTTGATAAGGGACAGAACACCGGGGAGCTGTTTTTT. The gene calls are TRBV29-1 and TRBJ2-2, with D possibly TRBD1 on 6 matching bases. The V gene lost 3 bases and the J gene lost 1 base, with 9 bases spanning the gap. Germline V gene data show CDR1 as SQVTM and CDR2 as ANQGSEA. This CDR3 spans 14 amino acids.

The chain has TRBV29-1 and TRBJ1-4, with D hard to call. V lost 7 bases to trimming and J lost 4 bases, with 7 bases between them. CDR3 length: 11 residues. Germline CDR1 reads SQVTM; CDR2 reads ANQGSEA. CDR3 amino acids: CSGRNNEKLFF. The CDR3 DNA is TGCAGCGGCAGAAATAATGAAAAACTGTTTTTT. Full variable domain (remainder filled in from reference TRBV29-1 and TRBJ1-4): SAVISQKPSRDICQRGTSLTIQCQVDSQVTMMFWYRQQPGQSLTLIATANQGSEATYESGFVIDKFPISRPNLTFSTLTVSNMSPEDSSIYLCSGRNNEKLFFGSGTQLSVL.

The CDR3 bases are TGTGCCAGCAGCGTAGATAGGGGGACCCGCCTAACCACGGATACGCAGTATTTT. Protein product: CASSVDRGTRLTTDTQYF. The chain recombines TRBV9 with TRBJ2-3; possibly TRBD1 for D (6 bases). The germline CDR1 and CDR2 sequences are SGDLS and YYNGEE. V lost 0 bases and J lost 6, with 23 bases in between. The CDR3 totals 18 residues.

The count of this clone is one. This rearrangement joins TRBV4-1 to TRBJ1-4, with D unresolved. The V and J ends lost 1 base and 3 bases respectively, with 6 bases between them. Germline V lookup: CDR1 MGHRA, CDR2 YSYEKL. The CDR3 sequence is 14 residues long. The DNA for the CDR3 is TGCGCCAGCAGCCAAGTTGGCTCTAATGAAAAACTGTTTTTT. Translation: CASSQVGSNEKLFF.

This clone appeared a single time. This rearrangement joins TRBV5-1 to TRBJ2-7; TRBD1 might be the D (6 bases). This CDR3 has 14 amino acids. Trimming removed 5 bases at V and 0 bases at J, with 12 bases between. The germline gives CDR1 SGHRS, CDR2 YFSETQ. The CDR3 reads CASRETGPSYEQYF. The CDR3 DNA follows: TGCGCCAGCAGAGAAACAGGGCCCTCCTACGAGCAGTACTTC.

This clone was detected only once. This chain uses TRBV29-1 with TRBJ1-2; D is unresolved. V lost 0 bases, J lost 4 bases, and 15 bases lay in between. The CDR3 runs 15 residues. In germline, CDR1 is SQVTM, CDR2 ANQGSEA. The CDR3 sequence is CSVEDQGGSPYGYTF. The CDR3 region has the DNA TGCAGCGTTGAAGATCAAGGCGGATCGCCCTATGGCTACACCTTC.

This clone was observed once. The CDR3 sequence: CSARPGGGYTF. CDR3 nucleotides: TGCAGTGCTAGACCCGGGGGTGGCTACACCTTC. J is TRBJ1-2 and V is TRBV20-1; possibly TRBD1 for D (5 bases). Germline assignment: CDR1 DFQATT and CDR2 SNEGSKA (reference sequence). CDR3 length: 11 amino acids. Trimming removed 2 bases at V and 7 bases at J, with 8 bases between.

V and J are TRBV21-1 and TRBJ2-1; the D segment call TRBD1 is taken from the table without a DNA check. TRBV21-1 is tagged as a pseudogene. This CDR3 spans 11 amino acids. The CDR3 DNA is TGTGCCAGGGTACAGGGTGATGAGCAGTTCTTC. Its translation: CARVQGDEQFF.

The V call is TRBV5-1, the J call TRBJ1-4; maybe TRBD1 (6 bases). The V gene lost 0 bases and the J gene lost 5 bases, with 20 bases spanning the gap. The CDR3 covers 18 residues. Germline CDR1 and CDR2: SGHRS and YFSETQ. CDR3 in DNA: TGCGCCAGCAGCTTGGCGGTATTCGTAGGGCAGGGGAATGAAAAACTGTTTTTT. Its protein is CASSLAVFVGQGNEKLFF.